This paragraph covers one T cell receptor beta chain sequence. Germline CDR1 is DFQATT and CDR2 is SNEGSKA (reference sequence). V was pared by 3 bases and J by 6 bases, with 7 bases between. There are 11 residues in the CDR3. The data were taken from a study of blood T cell repertoires in COVID-19. Sequencing used immunoSEQ multiplex PCR; TCRdb keeps in-frame clones, though not all of them. The sample contains over 150,000 clones, more than 80% of which appear only once. Source material: PBMCs or T cells enriched from blood (not recorded which). The clonotype originates from a man aged 40-50 years who had recovered from COVID-19. The chain combines TRBV20-1 with TRBJ2-3; the D gene is possibly TRBD2 (6 bases). The CDR3 DNA sequence: TGCAGTGCTAGTCGGGGGGATACGCAGTATTTT. Protein sequence: CSASRGDTQYF.